The present entry profiles one TCR beta chain with its context. This CDR3 contains 15 residues. V shed 3 bases and J shed 7 bases, with 15 bases lying between them. Germline lookup yields CDR1 MNHEY and CDR2 SMNVEV (reference sequence). This sample was taken from a study of cytotoxic CD8 clonotypes in ibrutinib-treated CLL. This table comes from immunoSEQ multiplex PCR, and its TCRdb copy is limited to in-frame clones, with some not included. The sample yields some 310,000 clones, roughly 85% seen once. The specimen was PBMCs, collected before ibrutinib treatment. J is TRBJ1-4 and V is TRBV27; D is uncertain. This receptor was obtained from a human donor with chronic lymphocytic leukemia. The CDR3 loop reads CASSFGPPVGEKLFF. Written as DNA, the CDR3 is TGTGCCAGCAGTTTCGGACCCCCCGTTGGTGAAAAACTGTTTTTT.